The T cell receptor (beta chain) under discussion was sequenced for a study of blood T cell repertoires in COVID-19. Study-level background: Acute-phase and convalescent COVID-19 samples originated in the United States, Italy and Spain. Sources were T cells, B-cell-depleted T cells, or PBMCs; the material itself was cDNA or gDNA.

In the original processing: Amplification of reference gene primers was used by the study to estimate nucleated cell counts. The protocol was immunoSEQ multiplex PCR, while the TCRdb copy is restricted to in-frame clones and leaves out a portion. Clone size and the V and J calls come from that table; the DNA yielded D and trimming. The sample has over 200,000 clones, 70% to 90% seen once. This CDR3 has 14 amino acids. Trimming cost V 2 bases and J 4 bases, with 12 bases left between them. Per germline, CDR1 MNHEY and CDR2 SVGEGT. Sample: peripheral blood. The sequence was collected from a woman younger than 35 who had recovered from COVID-19. This rearrangement joins TRBV6-2 or TRBV6-3 to TRBJ2-7; perhaps TRBD2 as D (5 bases). CDR3 in amino acids: CASSYEGSRYEQYF. For the CDR3, the DNA is TGTGCCAGCAGTTACGAGGGCTCACGATACGAGCAGTACTTC.